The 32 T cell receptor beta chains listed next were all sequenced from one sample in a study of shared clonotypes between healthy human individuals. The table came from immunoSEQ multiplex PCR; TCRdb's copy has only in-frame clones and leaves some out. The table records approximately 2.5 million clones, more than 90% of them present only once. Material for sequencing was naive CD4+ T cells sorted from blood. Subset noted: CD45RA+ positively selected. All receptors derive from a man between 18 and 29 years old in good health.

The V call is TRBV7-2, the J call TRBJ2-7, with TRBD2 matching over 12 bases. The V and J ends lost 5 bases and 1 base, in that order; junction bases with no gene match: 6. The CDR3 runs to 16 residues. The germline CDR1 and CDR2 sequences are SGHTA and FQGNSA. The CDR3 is CASSPRLAGASYEQYF. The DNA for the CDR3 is TGTGCCAGCAGCCCTCGACTAGCGGGGGCTTCCTACGAGCAGTACTTC.

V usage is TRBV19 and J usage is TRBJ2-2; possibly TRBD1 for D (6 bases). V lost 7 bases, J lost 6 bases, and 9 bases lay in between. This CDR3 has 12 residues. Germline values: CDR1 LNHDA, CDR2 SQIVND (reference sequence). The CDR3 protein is CASNTGSGELFF. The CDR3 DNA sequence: TGTGCCAGTAATACAGGGTCCGGGGAGCTGTTTTTT. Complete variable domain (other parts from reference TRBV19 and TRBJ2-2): DGGITQSPKYLFRKEGQNVTLSCEQNLNHDAMYWYRQDPGQGLRLIYYSQIVNDFQKGDIAEGYSVSREKKESFPLTVTSAQKNPTAFYLCASNTGSGELFFGEGSRLTVL.

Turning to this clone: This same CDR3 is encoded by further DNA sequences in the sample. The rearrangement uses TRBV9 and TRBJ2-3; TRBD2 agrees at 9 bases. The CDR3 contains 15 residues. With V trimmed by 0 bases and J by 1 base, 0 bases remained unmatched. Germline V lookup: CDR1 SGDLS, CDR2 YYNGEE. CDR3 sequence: CASSVVAGGTDTQYF. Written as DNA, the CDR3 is TGTGCCAGCAGCGTAGTAGCGGGAGGCACAGATACGCAGTATTTT.

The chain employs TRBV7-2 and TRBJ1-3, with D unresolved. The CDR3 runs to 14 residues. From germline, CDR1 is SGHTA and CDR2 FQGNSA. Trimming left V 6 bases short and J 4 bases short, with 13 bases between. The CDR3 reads CASRPREGGNTIYF. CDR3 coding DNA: TGTGCCAGCAGACCTCGGGAGGGAGGAAACACCATATATTTT.

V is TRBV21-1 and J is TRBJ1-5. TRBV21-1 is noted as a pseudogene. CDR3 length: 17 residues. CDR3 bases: TGTGCCAGCAGCAAAGGGCCACCGGGGGAGAGCAATCAGCCCCAGCATTTT. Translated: CASSKGPPGESNQPQHF.

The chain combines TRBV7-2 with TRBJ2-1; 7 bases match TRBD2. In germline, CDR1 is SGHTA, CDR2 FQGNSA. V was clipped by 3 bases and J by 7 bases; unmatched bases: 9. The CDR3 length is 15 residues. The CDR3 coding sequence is TGTGCCAGCAGCTTGCTCGGGGGGTCGGCTAATGAGCAGTTCTTC. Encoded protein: CASSLLGGSANEQFF.

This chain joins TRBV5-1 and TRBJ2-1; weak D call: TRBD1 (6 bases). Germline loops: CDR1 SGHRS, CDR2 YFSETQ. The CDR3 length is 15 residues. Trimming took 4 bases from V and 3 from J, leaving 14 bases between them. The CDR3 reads CASSPQGRGYNEQFF. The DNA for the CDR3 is TGCGCCAGCAGCCCACAGGGAAGGGGCTACAATGAGCAGTTCTTC.

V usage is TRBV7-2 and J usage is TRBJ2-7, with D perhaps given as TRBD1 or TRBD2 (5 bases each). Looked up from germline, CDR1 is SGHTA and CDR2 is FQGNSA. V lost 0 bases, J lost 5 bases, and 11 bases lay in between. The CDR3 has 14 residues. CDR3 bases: TGTGCCAGCAGCTTAGCTTTGGGGGTGGACGAGCAGTACTTC. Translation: CASSLALGVDEQYF.

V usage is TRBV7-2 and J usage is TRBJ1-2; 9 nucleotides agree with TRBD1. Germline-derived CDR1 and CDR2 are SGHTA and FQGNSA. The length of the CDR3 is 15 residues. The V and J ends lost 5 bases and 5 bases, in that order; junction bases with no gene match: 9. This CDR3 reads CASSLSQGAMYGYTF. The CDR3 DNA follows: TGTGCCAGCAGCCTGTCACAGGGGGCGATGTATGGCTACACCTTC.

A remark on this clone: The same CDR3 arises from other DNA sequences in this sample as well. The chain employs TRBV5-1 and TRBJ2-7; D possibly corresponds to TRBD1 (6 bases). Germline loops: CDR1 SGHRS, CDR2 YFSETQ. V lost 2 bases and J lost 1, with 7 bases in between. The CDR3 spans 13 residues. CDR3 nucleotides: TGCGCCAGCAGCTTCGGACAGTCCTACGAGCAGTACTTC. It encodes CASSFGQSYEQYF.

CDR3 in amino acids: CASRSGTRNYGYTF. In DNA form, the CDR3 reads TGTGCCAGCAGATCCGGGACAAGAAACTATGGCTACACCTTC. J is TRBJ1-2 and V is TRBV28; D perhaps matches TRBD1 (6 bases). This CDR3 is 14 amino acids long. V shed 6 bases and J shed 2 bases, with 13 bases lying between them. Per the germline V gene, CDR1 is MDHEN and CDR2 is SYDVKM.

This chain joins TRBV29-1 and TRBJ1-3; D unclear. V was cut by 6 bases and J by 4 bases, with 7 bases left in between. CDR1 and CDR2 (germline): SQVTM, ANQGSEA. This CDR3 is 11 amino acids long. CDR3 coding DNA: TGCAGCGTAGCCATCGGAAACACCATATATTTT. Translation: CSVAIGNTIYF.

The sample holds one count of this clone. CDR3 region: CASSRGLLYNEQFF. The CDR3 region has the DNA TGTGCCAGCAGTCGAGGGCTACTCTACAATGAGCAGTTCTTC. The J gene is TRBJ2-1, the V gene TRBV6-1, with D possibly TRBD2 on 5 matching bases. The CDR3 is 14 residues long. Germline CDR1 is MNHNS and CDR2 is SASEGT. Trimming took 5 bases from V and 3 from J, leaving 11 bases between them.

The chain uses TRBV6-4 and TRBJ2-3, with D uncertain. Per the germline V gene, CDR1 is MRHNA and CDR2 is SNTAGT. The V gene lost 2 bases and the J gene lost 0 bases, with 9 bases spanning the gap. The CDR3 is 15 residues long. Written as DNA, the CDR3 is TGTGCCAGCAGTGACGACGGTACTAGCACAGATACGCAGTATTTT. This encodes CASSDDGTSTDTQYF.

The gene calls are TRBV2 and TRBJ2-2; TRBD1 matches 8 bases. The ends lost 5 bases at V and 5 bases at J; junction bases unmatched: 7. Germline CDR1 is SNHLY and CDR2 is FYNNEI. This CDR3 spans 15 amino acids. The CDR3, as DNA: TGTGCCAGCAGTCAGGGGGCGCCGAGGACCGGGGAGCTGTTTTTT. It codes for CASSQGAPRTGELFF.

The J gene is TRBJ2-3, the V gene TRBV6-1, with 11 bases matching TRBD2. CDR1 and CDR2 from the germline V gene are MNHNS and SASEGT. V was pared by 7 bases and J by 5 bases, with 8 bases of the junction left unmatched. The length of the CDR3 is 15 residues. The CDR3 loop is CASNPTSGGGDTQYF. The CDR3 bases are TGTGCCAGCAACCCCACTAGCGGGGGAGGAGATACGCAGTATTTT.

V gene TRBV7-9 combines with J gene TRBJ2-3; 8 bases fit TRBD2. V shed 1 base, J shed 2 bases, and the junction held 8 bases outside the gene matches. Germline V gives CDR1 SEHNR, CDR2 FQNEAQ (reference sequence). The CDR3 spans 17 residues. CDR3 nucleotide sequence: TGTGCCAGCAGCTTAGGGCCGCTAGCGGGTATCACAGATACGCAGTATTTT. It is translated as CASSLGPLAGITDTQYF.

CDR3 region: CATTQGGSYNEQFF. Here the CDR3 DNA reads TGTGCCACCACCCAAGGAGGGTCCTACAATGAGCAGTTCTTC. The chain links TRBV10-3 to TRBJ2-1; tentatively, D is TRBD2 (6 bases). V lost 10 bases to trimming and J lost 1 base, with 14 bases between them. The V gene's germline CDR1 is ENHRY and CDR2 SYGVKD. This CDR3 spans 14 amino acids.

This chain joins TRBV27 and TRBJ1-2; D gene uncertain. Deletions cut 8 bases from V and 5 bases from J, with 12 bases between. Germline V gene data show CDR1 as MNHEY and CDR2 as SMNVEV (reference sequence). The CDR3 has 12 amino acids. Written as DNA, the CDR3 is TGTGCCAGCGGCGATTTCCTTTATGGCTACACCTTC. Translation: CASGDFLYGYTF.

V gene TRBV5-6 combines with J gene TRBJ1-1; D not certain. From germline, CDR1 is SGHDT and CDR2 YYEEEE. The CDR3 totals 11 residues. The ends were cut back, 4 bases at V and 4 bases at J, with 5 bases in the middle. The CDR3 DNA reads TGTGCCAGCAGCAGGGTCACTGAAGCTTTCTTT. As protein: CASSRVTEAFF.

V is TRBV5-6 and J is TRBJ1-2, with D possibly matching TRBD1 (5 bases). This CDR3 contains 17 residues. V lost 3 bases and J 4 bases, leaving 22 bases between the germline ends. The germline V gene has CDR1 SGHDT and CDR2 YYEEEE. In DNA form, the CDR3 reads TGTGCCAGCAGCTCGGGTCGAACAGGCCCTAGATTCTATGGCTACACCTTC. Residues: CASSSGRTGPRFYGYTF.

The CDR3 loop is CASSEFQGLTGELFF. The CDR3 DNA is TGTGCCAGCAGTGAATTTCAGGGGCTCACCGGGGAGCTGTTTTTT. V gene TRBV25-1 combines with J gene TRBJ2-2; the D gene is possibly TRBD1 (6 bases). The germline CDR1 and CDR2 sequences are MGHDK and SYGVNS. The CDR3 is made up of 15 amino acids. Trimming shortened V by 1 base and J by 4 bases, and 10 bases separated the two germline ends.

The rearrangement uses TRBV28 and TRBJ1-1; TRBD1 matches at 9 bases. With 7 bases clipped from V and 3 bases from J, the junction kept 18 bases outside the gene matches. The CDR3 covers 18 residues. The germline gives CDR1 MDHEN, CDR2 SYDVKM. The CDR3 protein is CASNDWPGTGMKDTEAFF. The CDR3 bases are TGTGCCAGCAACGATTGGCCCGGGACAGGGATGAAGGACACTGAAGCTTTCTTT.

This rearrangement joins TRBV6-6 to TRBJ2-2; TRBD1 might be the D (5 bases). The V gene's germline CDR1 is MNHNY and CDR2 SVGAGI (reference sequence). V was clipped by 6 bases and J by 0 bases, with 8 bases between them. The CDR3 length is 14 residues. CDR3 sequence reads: CASSREPNTGELFF. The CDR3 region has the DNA TGTGCCAGCAGCAGGGAACCGAACACCGGGGAGCTGTTTTTT.

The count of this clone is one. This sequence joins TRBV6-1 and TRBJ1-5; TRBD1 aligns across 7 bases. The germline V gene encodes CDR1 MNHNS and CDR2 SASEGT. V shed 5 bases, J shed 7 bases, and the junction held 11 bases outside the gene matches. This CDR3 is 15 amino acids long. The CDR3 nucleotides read TGTGCCAGCAGTAGCCGACAGGGAGGGTACCAGCCCCAGCATTTT. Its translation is CASSSRQGGYQPQHF.

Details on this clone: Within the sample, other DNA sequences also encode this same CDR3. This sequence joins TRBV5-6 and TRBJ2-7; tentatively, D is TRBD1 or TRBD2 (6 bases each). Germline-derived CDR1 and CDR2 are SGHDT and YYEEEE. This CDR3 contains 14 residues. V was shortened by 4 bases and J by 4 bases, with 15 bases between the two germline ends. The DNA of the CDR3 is TGTGCCAGCAGCCTAGGGCAGGGGAGGTACGAGCAGTACTTC. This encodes CASSLGQGRYEQYF.

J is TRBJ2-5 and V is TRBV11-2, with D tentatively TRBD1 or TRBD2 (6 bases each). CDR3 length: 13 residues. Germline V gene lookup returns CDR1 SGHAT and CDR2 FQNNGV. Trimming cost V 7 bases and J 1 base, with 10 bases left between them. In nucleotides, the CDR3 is TGTGCCAGCACCCCGGGGGCCCAAGAGACCCAGTACTTC. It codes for CASTPGAQETQYF.

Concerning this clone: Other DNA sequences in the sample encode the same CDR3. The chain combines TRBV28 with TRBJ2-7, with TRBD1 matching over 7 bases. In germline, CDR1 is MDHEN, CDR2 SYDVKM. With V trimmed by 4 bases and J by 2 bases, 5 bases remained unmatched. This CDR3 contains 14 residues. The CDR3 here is CASSSGQPPYEQYF. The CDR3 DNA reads TGTGCCAGCAGTTCGGGACAGCCACCCTACGAGCAGTACTTC.

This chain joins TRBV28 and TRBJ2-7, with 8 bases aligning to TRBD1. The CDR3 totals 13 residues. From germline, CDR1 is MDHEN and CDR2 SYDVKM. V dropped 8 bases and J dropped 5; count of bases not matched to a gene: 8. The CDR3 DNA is TGTGCCAGCCGGACAGGGTGGTCCCACGAGCAGTACTTC. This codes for CASRTGWSHEQYF.

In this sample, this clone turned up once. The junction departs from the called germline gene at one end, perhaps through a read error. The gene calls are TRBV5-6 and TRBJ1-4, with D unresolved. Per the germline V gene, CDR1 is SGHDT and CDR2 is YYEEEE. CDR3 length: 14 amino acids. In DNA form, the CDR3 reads TGTGCCAGCAGCTTCTCCGGAGGCGATGAAAAACTGGTTTTT. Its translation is CASSFSGGDEKLVF.

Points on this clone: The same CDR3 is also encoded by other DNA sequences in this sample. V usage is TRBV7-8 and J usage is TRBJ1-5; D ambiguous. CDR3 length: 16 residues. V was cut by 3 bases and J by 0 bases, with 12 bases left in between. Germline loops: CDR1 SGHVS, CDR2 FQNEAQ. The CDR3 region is CASSLPGTVSNQPQHF. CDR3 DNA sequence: TGTGCCAGCAGCTTGCCCGGAACAGTTAGCAATCAGCCCCAGCATTTT.

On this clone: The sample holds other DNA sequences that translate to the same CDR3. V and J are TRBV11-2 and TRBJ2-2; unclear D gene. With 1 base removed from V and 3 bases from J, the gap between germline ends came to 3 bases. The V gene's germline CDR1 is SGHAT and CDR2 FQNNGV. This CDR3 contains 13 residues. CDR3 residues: CASSLGYTGELFF. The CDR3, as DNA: TGTGCCAGCAGCTTAGGGTACACCGGGGAGCTGTTTTTT.